Listed here is a single T cell receptor beta chain. The antigen is undetermined. These data belong to a study of OX40 agonist ivuxolimab in advanced cancers. Across the study: Participants averaged 60 years of age (range about 23 to 80) and were roughly 83% male. Study-level results: Undetermined was the antigen specificity of the expanded peripheral T cells. More expanded clones were seen, on average, in CD8+ T cells than in CD4+.

This table comes from immunoSEQ multiplex PCR, and its TCRdb copy is limited to in-frame clones, with some not included. The table includes about 79,000 clones, 70% to 85% detected once. From germline, CDR1 is SGHDT and CDR2 YYEEEE. Unmatched junction bases numbered 4, after V lost 2 bases and J lost 4 bases. There are 15 residues in the CDR3. This clonotype was obtained from an adult with an advanced solid tumor such as melanoma, head and neck, liver or kidney cancer. The chain employs TRBV5-6 and TRBJ2-1, with TRBD1 matching 9 bases. Here the sequenced sample was CD4+ or CD8+ T cells sorted from blood, taken in a trial of the OX40 agonist ivuxolimab. This chain's CDR3 is CASSLDRGSYNEQFF. CDR3 DNA sequence: TGTGCCAGCAGCTTAGACAGGGGGAGTTACAATGAGCAGTTCTTC.